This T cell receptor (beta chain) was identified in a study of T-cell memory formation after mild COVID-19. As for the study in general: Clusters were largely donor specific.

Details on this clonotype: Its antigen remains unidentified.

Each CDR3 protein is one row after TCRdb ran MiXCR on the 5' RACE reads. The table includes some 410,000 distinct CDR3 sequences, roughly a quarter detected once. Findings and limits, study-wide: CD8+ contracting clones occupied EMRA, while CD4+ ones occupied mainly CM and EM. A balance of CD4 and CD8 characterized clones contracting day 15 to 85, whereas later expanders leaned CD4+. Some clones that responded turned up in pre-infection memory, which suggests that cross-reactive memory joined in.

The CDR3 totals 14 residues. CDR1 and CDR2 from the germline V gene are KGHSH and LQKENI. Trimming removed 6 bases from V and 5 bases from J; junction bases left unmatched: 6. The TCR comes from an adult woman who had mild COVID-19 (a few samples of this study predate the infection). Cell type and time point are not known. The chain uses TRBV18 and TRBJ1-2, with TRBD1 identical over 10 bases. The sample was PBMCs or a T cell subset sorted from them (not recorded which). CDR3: CASSPDRGFYGYTF. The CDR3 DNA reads TGTGCCAGCTCTCCGGACAGGGGGTTTTATGGCTACACCTTC.